This passage covers 15 T cell receptor beta chains from one sample sequenced in a study of OX40 agonist ivuxolimab in advanced cancers. Assay: immunoSEQ multiplex PCR; the TCRdb copy retains only in-frame clones and omits some. This sample has 20,000 to 30,000 clones, with 75% to 85% found just once. Sample: CD4+ or CD8+ T cells sorted from blood, taken in a trial of the OX40 agonist ivuxolimab. Receptor source: an adult with an advanced solid tumor such as melanoma, head and neck, liver or kidney cancer.

V and J are TRBV6-6 and TRBJ1-2, with D hard to call. There are 12 residues in the CDR3. Germline CDR1 and CDR2: MNHNY and SVGAGI (reference sequence). The V and J ends lost 4 bases and 8 bases respectively, with 11 bases between them. The CDR3 DNA sequence: TGTGCCAGCAGTTTCGGACCCGAGGGCTACACCTTC. Translation: CASSFGPEGYTF.

J is TRBJ2-3 and V is TRBV7-2; 8 nucleotides agree with TRBD2. The CDR3 sequence is 17 residues long. The germline gives CDR1 SGHTA, CDR2 FQGNSA. V shed 5 bases and J 2 bases; nucleotides not matched to a gene: 12. As DNA, the CDR3 is TGTGCCAGCAGCGACCCCCCAGGCGGGGGGACCACAGATACGCAGTATTTT. Protein: CASSDPPGGGTTDTQYF.

The genes are TRBV7-9 and TRBJ2-3; perhaps TRBD1 as D (6 bases). V gave up 1 base and J gave up 1 base, with 15 bases separating them. Germline lookup yields CDR1 SEHNR and CDR2 FQNEAQ (reference sequence). The CDR3 totals 17 residues. The CDR3 DNA is TGTGCCAGCAGCTTAGAGACAGGAGGAGACGGCACAGATACGCAGTATTTT. Its translation is CASSLETGGDGTDTQYF.

V and J are TRBV27 and TRBJ2-4; 8 nucleotides match TRBD1. Germline V gene sequence: CDR1 MNHEY, CDR2 SMNVEV (reference sequence). This CDR3 has 14 amino acids. The V gene end was trimmed by 6 bases and the J gene end by 8 bases; junction bases not matched to a gene: 9. CDR3 DNA sequence: TGTGCCAGCAGAAGAGGACAGGGTCTGTACATTCAGTACTTC. It translates to CASRRGQGLYIQYF.

The genes are TRBV7-8 and TRBJ1-5; D remains unclear. Looked up from germline, CDR1 is SGHVS and CDR2 is FQNEAQ. The CDR3 has 18 amino acids. V was clipped by 5 bases and J by 2 bases, with 22 bases between them. The CDR3 DNA follows: TGTGCCAGCAGCCCCTGGGAGGCAACGACTGGGGGCAATCAGCCCCAGCATTTT. This encodes CASSPWEATTGGNQPQHF. The entire variable domain, with the rest obtained from reference TRBV7-8 and TRBJ1-5, is as follows: GAGVSQSPRYKVAKRGQDVALRCDPISGHVSLFWYQQALGQGPEFLTYFQNEAQLDKSGLPSDRFFAERPEGSVSTLKIQRTQQEDSAVYLCASSPWEATTGGNQPQHFGDGTRLSIL.

This sequence joins TRBV19 and TRBJ1-5; weak D call: TRBD1 (6 bases). The germline V gene has CDR1 LNHDA and CDR2 SQIVND (reference sequence). V dropped 5 bases and J dropped 0 bases, with 14 bases sitting between them. This CDR3 has 16 residues. The CDR3 DNA follows: TGTGCCAGTAGTTGGGGGGCACTACTTAGCAATCAGCCCCAGCATTTT. Its protein is CASSWGALLSNQPQHF. Full variable domain (outside the CDR3, taken from reference TRBV19 and TRBJ1-5): DGGITQSPKYLFRKEGQNVTLSCEQNLNHDAMYWYRQDPGQGLRLIYYSQIVNDFQKGDIAEGYSVSREKKESFPLTVTSAQKNPTAFYLCASSWGALLSNQPQHFGDGTRLSIL.

The V and J genes are TRBV5-4 and TRBJ2-1; D not resolved. Trimming shortened V by 4 bases and J by 3 bases, and 11 bases separated the two germline ends. CDR3 size: 14 residues. The V gene's germline CDR1 is SGHNT and CDR2 YYREEE (reference sequence). The CDR3 spells CASSAPDHYNEQFF. As DNA, the CDR3 is TGTGCCAGCAGCGCACCGGACCACTACAATGAGCAGTTCTTC.

This rearrangement joins TRBV15 to TRBJ1-2; tentative D call: TRBD1 (5 bases). CDR1 is LNHNV, CDR2 YYDKDF, per germline (reference sequence). CDR3 size: 15 residues. Trimming took 5 bases from V and 7 from J, leaving 20 bases between them. This chain's CDR3 is CATSSGRGMVGGYTF. CDR3 sequence (DNA): TGTGCCACCAGCTCAGGCCGGGGGATGGTTGGTGGCTACACCTTC. The full variable domain, rest sourced from reference TRBV15 and TRBJ1-2, is DAMVIQNPRYQVTQFGKPVTLSCSQTLNHNVMYWYQQKSSQAPKLLFHYYDKDFNNEADTPDNFQSRRPNTSFCFLDIRSPGLGDTAMYLCATSSGRGMVGGYTFGSGTRLTVV.

This clone was seen only a few times. This rearrangement joins TRBV7-2 to TRBJ1-1; 8 bases line up with TRBD1. The CDR3 covers 16 residues. The V gene's germline CDR1 is SGHTA and CDR2 FQGNSA. J was trimmed by 5 bases and V by 4 bases; bases with no gene match: 12. The CDR3: CASSSGQGGPWTEAFF. CDR3 nucleotides: TGTGCCAGCAGCTCCGGACAGGGAGGACCGTGGACTGAAGCTTTCTTT.

The rearrangement uses TRBV6-1 and TRBJ2-7, with no clear D. The V gene lost 5 bases and the J gene lost 3 bases, with 8 bases spanning the gap. CDR1 and CDR2 (germline): MNHNS, SASEGT. CDR3 length: 12 residues. CDR3 in amino acids: CASSPNSYEQYF. The CDR3 region has the DNA TGTGCCAGCAGTCCAAACAGCTACGAGCAGTACTTC.

This chain links TRBV6-5 with TRBJ1-3; 8 nucleotides match TRBD1. The germline CDR1 and CDR2 sequences are MNHEY and SVGAGI. J gave up 3 bases and V 8 bases, and 6 bases lay outside the gene matches. The CDR3 runs 14 residues. CDR3 amino acids: CASYPTGGGNTIYF. As DNA, the CDR3 is TGTGCCAGCTACCCTACAGGGGGTGGAAACACCATATATTTT.

The table lists this clone with a few counts. The chain recombines TRBV28 with TRBJ1-6; the match to TRBD1 covers 8 bases. The CDR3 spans 14 residues. Germline CDR1 and CDR2: MDHEN and SYDVKM. V lost 11 bases to trimming and J lost 7 bases; unmatched junction nucleotides: 10. The CDR3 protein is CAPHQQGANSPLHF. CDR3 nucleotide sequence: TGTGCCCCCCACCAGCAGGGGGCCAATTCACCCCTCCACTTT.

The V and J genes are TRBV9 and TRBJ1-5; no definite D call. Germline assignment: CDR1 SGDLS and CDR2 YYNGEE. This CDR3 is built from 13 residues. V lost 0 bases and J lost 6, with 7 bases in between. CDR3 protein: CASSVDIRQPQHF. CDR3 sequence (DNA): TGTGCCAGCAGCGTAGACATCCGTCAGCCCCAGCATTTT.

V is TRBV5-1 and J is TRBJ1-4; TRBD1 aligns across 11 bases. Germline V gene sequence: CDR1 SGHRS, CDR2 YFSETQ. CDR3 length: 17 residues. V lost 7 bases to trimming and J lost 0 bases; unmatched junction nucleotides: 8. The CDR3 DNA reads as TGCGCCAGCCGTCGGACAGGGGGCAGGTCAACTAATGAAAAACTGTTTTTT. This encodes CASRRTGGRSTNEKLFF.

The gene calls are TRBV27 and TRBJ1-1; no firm D call. The CDR3 spans 15 residues. V lost 0 bases, J lost 0 bases, and 8 bases lay in between. CDR1 is MNHEY and CDR2 is SMNVEV in the germline V gene (reference sequence). The CDR3 coding sequence is TGTGCCAGCAGTTTATCGCTCCCCTTGAACACTGAAGCTTTCTTT. Protein sequence: CASSLSLPLNTEAFF.